This entry features one T cell receptor (beta chain) sequence. Germline V gives CDR1 SGHRS, CDR2 YFSETQ. V lost 0 bases and J 1 base, leaving 7 bases between the germline ends. This CDR3 has 14 amino acids. Libraries were prepared by immunoSEQ multiplex PCR; TCRdb keeps only in-frame clonotypes and omits some of them. This table holds about 180,000 clones, 70% to 90% found once. The sample comes from a study of blood T cell repertoires in COVID-19. Across the study: Material from acute and convalescent COVID-19 was sourced from the United States, Italy and Spain.

The chain links TRBV5-1 to TRBJ2-5; D is uncertain. The receptor was isolated from a woman between 50 and 59 years old with COVID-19, enrolled during active disease. Material: peripheral blood. This CDR3 reads CASSLGGFQETQYF. The CDR3 bases are TGCGCCAGCAGCTTGGGCGGATTCCAAGAGACCCAGTACTTC.